Listed below are T cell receptor beta chains from one sample, sequenced in a study of blood T cell repertoires in COVID-19. Assay: immunoSEQ multiplex PCR; the TCRdb copy retains only in-frame clones and omits some. The sample includes fewer than 80,000 clones, about 92% of them seen just once. The source material was peripheral blood. The receptors were gathered from a woman aged 80 or older with active or convalescent COVID-19. CDR3s include the opening cysteine and the closing phenylalanine or tryptophan. The D gene is left open where the match is weak. For some rows the clone size is stated as once, few or many, or as a class when expanded; others skip it.

cdr3_aa cdr3_nt v_call clone_size j_call d_call
CASSVVEGTYEQYF TGTGCCAGCAGCGTAGTGGAGGGGACGTACGAGCAGTACTTC TRBV9 - TRBJ2-7 -
CASSIGLDQTQYF TGTGCCAGTAGTATCGGACTAGATCAGACCCAGTACTTC TRBV19 - TRBJ2-5 TRBD2
CASSFSGANTEAFF TGTGCCAGCAGTTTTTCAGGGGCGAACACTGAAGCTTTCTTT TRBV28 - TRBJ1-1 -
CASSLFAGRGHEKLFF TGTGCCAGCAGCTTATTCGCGGGGAGGGGCCATGAAAAACTGTTTTTT TRBV7-9 - TRBJ1-4 -
CASSVLPDRRQNSPLHF TGTGCCAGCAGCGTTCTCCCGGACAGGAGACAAAATTCACCCCTCCACTTT TRBV9 once TRBJ1-6 TRBD1
CASSPGEGTWTPLHF TGTGCCAGTAGTCCGGGGGAGGGGACCTGGACACCCCTCCACTTT TRBV19 - TRBJ1-6 -
CASSSGRDPKAFF TGTGCCAGCAGCTCAGGACGGGATCCCAAAGCTTTCTTT TRBV5-6 - TRBJ1-1 -
CASSHPGPGANVLTF TGTGCCAGCAGCCACCCAGGCCCCGGGGCCAACGTCCTGACTTTC TRBV3-1/TRBV3-2 - TRBJ2-6 -
CASRGGQGMNTEAFF TGTGCCAGCAGAGGCGGACAGGGAATGAACACTGAAGCTTTCTTT TRBV6-5 - TRBJ1-1 TRBD1
CASRPTGMDEQYF TGTGCCAGCAGACCGACAGGGATGGACGAGCAGTACTTC TRBV28 once TRBJ2-7 TRBD1
CASSPRTDPYQETQYF TGTGCCAGCAGCCCCAGGACAGACCCGTACCAAGAGACCCAGTACTTC TRBV11-2 - TRBJ2-5 -
CASSSDTRSEAFF TGTGCCAGCAGTTCGGACACGCGATCTGAAGCTTTCTTT TRBV6-5 - TRBJ1-1 -
CASSSRTGLHAFF TGTGCCAGCAGTTCCCGGACAGGGTTGCATGCTTTCTTT TRBV28 - TRBJ1-1 TRBD1
CASGSDRYAGNTIYF TGTGCCAGCGGGTCGGACAGGTACGCTGGAAACACCATATATTTT TRBV6-5 - TRBJ1-3 TRBD1
CASSLEAGPYHEQFF TGTGCCAGCAGTTTAGAGGCAGGGCCCTACCATGAGCAGTTCTTC TRBV27 once TRBJ2-1 -
CASSPSGLAGGTDTQYF TGTGCCAGCAGCCCGTCGGGACTAGCGGGGGGCACAGATACGCAGTATTTT TRBV7-2 - TRBJ2-3 TRBD2
CASSFSRGTGELFF TGTGCCAGCAGTTTTAGCAGGGGCACCGGGGAGCTGTTTTTT TRBV27 - TRBJ2-2 -
CAWSPDTTTNEKLFF TGTGCCTGGAGTCCCGACACCACAACTAATGAAAAACTGTTTTTT TRBV30 - TRBJ1-4 -
CAWSGEGAPNQGALLAKNIQYF TGTGCCTGGAGCGGGGAGGGAGCTCCGAACCAGGGCGCGCTTCTAGCCAAAAACATTCAGTACTTC TRBV30 - TRBJ2-4 TRBD2
CASRPRGLYGYTF TGTGCAAGTCGCCCCAGGGGGCTTTATGGCTACACCTTC TRBV12-2 - TRBJ1-2 -
CASSSGLQGARTEAFF TGTGCCAGCAGCTCCGGCCTACAGGGGGCGCGGACTGAAGCTTTCTTT TRBV11-2 - TRBJ1-1 TRBD1
CARLHPPRLDYGYTF TGCGCCAGACTCCATCCGCCGCGACTAGACTATGGCTACACCTTC TRBV10-1 - TRBJ1-2 -
CSASPPAGGQETQYF TGCAGTGCTAGTCCTCCGGCGGGGGGGCAAGAGACCCAGTACTTC TRBV20-1 - TRBJ2-5 TRBD2
CASSYYRGGEKLFF TGTGCCAGCAGTTACTACAGGGGAGGTGAAAAACTGTTTTTT TRBV6-5 once TRBJ1-4 TRBD1
CASSLREPNYGYTF TGTGCCAGCAGCCTCAGGGAACCTAACTATGGCTACACCTTC TRBV28 - TRBJ1-2 -
CASSEEILAGYEQYF TGTGCCAGCAGTGAAGAGATCCTAGCGGGATACGAGCAGTACTTC TRBV2 - TRBJ2-7 TRBD2
CASRDRMNSNQPQHF TGTGCCAGCAGGGACAGGATGAATAGCAATCAGCCCCAGCATTTT TRBV6-5 - TRBJ1-5 TRBD1
CASSLTGWDGYTF TGTGCCAGCAGCTTAACAGGGTGGGATGGCTACACCTTC TRBV5-5 - TRBJ1-2 -
CASRDSPRNTGELFF TGTGCCAGCAGAGACTCCCCCCGGAACACCGGGGAGCTGTTTTTT TRBV7-3 - TRBJ2-2 -
CATPGTCLTDTQYF TGCGCCACCCCAGGGACATGCTTAACAGATACGCAGTATTTT TRBV10-1 - TRBJ2-3 -
CASSPAARTNEKLFF TGTGCCAGCAGCCCCGCCGCCAGGACTAATGAAAAACTGTTTTTT TRBV9 - TRBJ1-4 -
CAYRGAYNSPLHF TGTGCCTACCGGGGGGCTTATAATTCACCCCTCCACTTT TRBV30 - TRBJ1-6 -
CASSKAESYEQYF TGTGCCAGCAGCAAAGCGGAGTCCTACGAGCAGTACTTC TRBV21-1 - TRBJ2-7 -
CASSLIDRRQSGYTF TGTGCCAGCAGCCTTATCGACAGGCGCCAGAGTGGCTACACCTTC TRBV5-4 - TRBJ1-2 -
CATSALAYNEQFF TGTGCCACCAGTGCCCTAGCGTACAATGAGCAGTTCTTC TRBV24-1 - TRBJ2-1 -
CASSSQRGAYNEQFF TGTGCCAGCAGTTCCCAGCGGGGGGCCTACAATGAGCAGTTCTTC TRBV6-5 - TRBJ2-1 TRBD2
CASSRYGQRATGELFF TGTGCCAGCAGCCGCTACGGGCAGCGGGCCACCGGGGAGCTGTTTTTT TRBV6-2/TRBV6-3 - TRBJ2-2 -
CASRASRANEQYF TGTGCCAGCAGGGCGTCTAGAGCGAACGAGCAGTACTTC TRBV27 few TRBJ2-7 -
CASSLAGRGYNSPLHF TGTGCCAGCAGCTTAGCGGGACGGGGGTATAATTCACCCCTCCACTTT TRBV7-8 - TRBJ1-6 -
CASREGAFYGYTF TGTGCCAGCCGGGAGGGAGCGTTCTATGGCTACACCTTC TRBV28 once TRBJ1-2 -
CASSRGQGNQPQHF TGTGCCAGCTCCCGTGGACAGGGAAATCAGCCCCAGCATTTT TRBV18 - TRBJ1-5 TRBD1
CASSPGAAGRTDTQYF TGTGCCAGCAGCCCCGGCGCTGCGGGGCGCACAGATACGCAGTATTTT TRBV7-2 - TRBJ2-3 -
CASSLSSLSGTGGYEQYF TGTGCCAGCAGTCTTTCTTCCCTGTCCGGGACAGGGGGCTACGAGCAGTACTTC TRBV6-6 - TRBJ2-7 TRBD1
CASSLGGYNEQFF TGTGCCAGCAGCTTAGGAGGGTACAATGAGCAGTTCTTC TRBV11-2 - TRBJ2-1 -
CASSGRAAFF TGTGCCAGCAGTGGGAGGGCAGCTTTCTTT TRBV2 - TRBJ1-1 -
CASSLVGRGYGYTF TGTGCCAGCAGCTTAGTTGGCAGGGGATATGGCTACACCTTC TRBV7-9 - TRBJ1-2 -
CASSVPTVEAFF TGTGCCAGTAGTGTGCCGACAGTAGAAGCTTTCTTT TRBV19 - TRBJ1-1 -
CASSWTSGGASYEQYF TGTGCCAGCAGCTGGACTAGCGGGGGGGCATCTTACGAGCAGTACTTC TRBV11-2 - TRBJ2-7 TRBD2